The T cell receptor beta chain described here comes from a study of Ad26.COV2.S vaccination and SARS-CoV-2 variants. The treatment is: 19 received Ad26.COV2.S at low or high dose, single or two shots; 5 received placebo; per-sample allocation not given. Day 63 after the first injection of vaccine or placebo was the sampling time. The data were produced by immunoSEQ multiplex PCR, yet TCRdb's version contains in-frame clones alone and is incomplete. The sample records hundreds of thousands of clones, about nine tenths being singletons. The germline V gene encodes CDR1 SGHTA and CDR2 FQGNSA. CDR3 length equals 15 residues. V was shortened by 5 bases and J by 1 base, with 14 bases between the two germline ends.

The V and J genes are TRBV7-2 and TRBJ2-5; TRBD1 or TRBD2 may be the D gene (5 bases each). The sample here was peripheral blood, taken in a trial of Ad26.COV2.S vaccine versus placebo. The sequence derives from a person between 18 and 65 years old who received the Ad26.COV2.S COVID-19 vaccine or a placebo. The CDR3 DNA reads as TGTGCCAGCAGCATTAGTTGGGGGTTCCAAGAGACCCAGTACTTC. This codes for CASSISWGFQETQYF. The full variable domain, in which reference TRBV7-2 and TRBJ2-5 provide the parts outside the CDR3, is GAGVSQSPSNKVTEKGKDVELRCDPISGHTALYWYRQSLGQGLEFLIYFQGNSAPDKSGLPSDRFSAERTGGSVSTLTIQRTQQEDSAVYLCASSISWGFQETQYFGPGTRLLVL.